This TCR beta chain derives from a study of regulatory T cells in long-lasting Graves disease (dated by TCRdb to about 2021). Context from the whole study: Patients with newly diagnosed Graves' disease had been on antithyroid drugs for under 3 months. Peripheral blood TCR sequencing and RNA sequencing compared persistent Graves' disease patients with newly diagnosed Graves' disease patients. A total of around 35 samples underwent TCR sequencing: some 13 from persistent and roughly 20 from newly diagnosed Graves' disease patients. The study took place in China and was registered as a clinical trial.

Reading the label with the study, this specimen's time point is: newly diagnosed GD, antithyroid drugs for less than 3 months. For both TCR sequencing and RNA sequencing, RNA was extracted from PBMCs using TRIzol. The diagnosis of Graves' disease followed American Thyroid Association guidelines. Patients for the study were recruited at an endocrinology department in Xi'an, China. Each patient gave 8.5 to 9.5 milliliters of peripheral blood, collected in an EDTA anticoagulant tube. Ficoll Paque Plus density gradient separation was used to isolate PBMCs, and no further T cell sorting was done. RNA quality was checked with an Agilent 2100 Bioanalyzer and agarose gel, and concentration with a NanoDrop 2000. Trimming leaves V shorter by 4 bases and J shorter by 4 bases, with the junction holding 6 bases beyond the gene matches. The CDR3 runs 14 amino acids, cysteine and phenylalanine included. Of all the DNA, just the CDR3 is kept, 42 bases in frame from base 1. The germline V gene encodes CDR1 MNHNS and CDR2 SASEGT.

Library preparation was by multiplex PCR. Reads for this sample came from an Illumina HiSeq 4000. TCR beta libraries were built with iRepertoire HTBI primers and Arm-PCR amplification of CDR3 regions. PCR products were gel purified before sequencing. The authors processed their data as follows. A total of roughly 58 TRBV and some 15 TRBJ segments were identified across samples and were used for gene usage analysis of CDR3 amino acid clonotypes. COPE and FqMerger were used to merge the filtered high-quality paired reads into contigs. BLAST was used to align contigs to IMGT TRBV, TRBD and TRBJ reference genes, and CDR3 was defined according to IMGT. Clonotypes above 0.1% frequency were classified as highly expanded clones. Shannon entropy was used to measure repertoire diversity, and the Gini coefficient was used to measure V-J evenness. Public clonotypes were defined as clonotypes shared by more than one individual. TCRdb reprocessed the public reads (quality trimming at Q25 with fastp, clone calling with MiXCR) and kept in-frame beta chains. Each entry merges the rows of one CDR3 protein and shows their most common DNA and genes. The V and J calls come from TCRdb's annotation, not from the publication. In this sample the table shows hundreds of thousands of distinct CDR3 sequences, roughly 16% of which occur a single time. Jointly, the top ten make up roughly 20% of the sample.

Broader findings and caveats from the paper: Persistent disease showed preferential use of TRBV28, TRBJ1-2 and TRBJ2-5, whereas newly diagnosed disease favored TRBV20-1 and TRBJ2-1. Lower TCR Shannon entropy and fewer highly expanded clones were observed in persistent Graves' disease patients than in newly diagnosed patients, which suggested clonal expansion. The authors noted that the small sample size was a limitation that may lower accuracy. Only the TCR beta chain was sequenced and analyzed. A larger number of public clonotypes was shared among persistent patients (around 2,700) than among newly diagnosed patients (roughly 1,000). Peripheral blood alone was examined, since thyroid tissue, which constituted the primary lesion, could not be accessed.

This clonotype was counted only a few times. Its antigen is still unknown. Just one base apart from a much larger clone, this may be a read error. The sequence was obtained from a female donor with Graves disease. Here the chain combines TRBV6-1 and TRBJ1-2; 7 bases in the junction line up with TRBD1. Sequenced material: peripheral blood mononuclear cells (PBMCs), taken at new diagnosis, from a patient treated with antithyroid drugs. The DNA sequence is as follows: TGTGCCAGCAGTGTAGAGGGGGCGGGCTATGGCTACACCTTC. It translates as CASSVEGAGYGYTF.